These 6 T cell receptor beta chains were sequenced from one sample in a study of Ad26.COV2.S vaccination and SARS-CoV-2 variants (dated by TCRdb to the early 2020s). What this sample's treatment or condition label stands for: some 20 received Ad26.COV2.S at low or high dose, single or two shots; several received placebo; per-sample allocation not given. For vaccine and placebo recipients, the sequenced repertoires came from samples collected on day 63 after the first injection. Library creation used the immunoSEQ multiplex PCR assay. The table comes from immuneACCESS by way of TCRdb, which keeps in-frame sequences with V and J called. Part of the clones is missing from these tables; in studies checked, under half for an unresolved V gene and the rest for unknown reasons. Recorded for this sample are more than 400,000 clones; about 90% of them occurred a single time. The biggest ten clones account for less than 5.5% of the sample.

This material consisted of peripheral blood, taken in a trial of Ad26.COV2.S vaccine versus placebo. The receptor source for this set is a person aged 18-65 years who received the Ad26.COV2.S COVID-19 vaccine or a placebo.

The chain recombines TRBV19 with TRBJ1-5; D is unclear. The CDR3 is 13 residues long. Between the trimmed V and J ends, which lost 3 bases and 5 bases, there was a span of 8 bases. Germline CDR1 LNHDA, CDR2 SQIVND (reference sequence). The CDR3 spells CASSIYSDQPQHF. The DNA of the CDR3 is TGTGCCAGTAGTATCTACAGCGATCAGCCCCAGCATTTT.

This chain uses TRBV5-1 with TRBJ2-5; TRBD2 matches 7 bases. The CDR3 is 15 residues long. V dropped 1 base and J dropped 4; count of bases not matched to a gene: 7. The germline CDR1 and CDR2 sequences are SGHRS and YFSETQ. The CDR3 nucleotides are TGCGCCAGCAGCTTGAACGGCAGGGAGGGAGAGACCCAGTACTTC. It specifies CASSLNGREGETQYF.

The chain is built from TRBV3-1 (or the pseudogene TRBV3-2) and TRBJ1-5; 8 nucleotides align to TRBD1. The CDR3 spans 15 residues. With 4 bases clipped from V and 3 bases from J, the junction kept 5 bases outside the gene matches. The germline V gene has CDR1 LGHDT and CDR2 YNNKEL (reference sequence). CDR3 in DNA: TGTGCCAGCAGCCTAGGGACAGGAGACAATCAGCCCCAGCATTTT. The encoded protein is CASSLGTGDNQPQHF.

V usage is TRBV21-1 and J usage is TRBJ1-2. TRBV21-1 is termed a pseudogene. The CDR3 spans 14 residues. The CDR3 spells CASSKVNRNYGYTF. CDR3 DNA sequence: TGTGCCAGCAGCAAAGTGAACCGTAACTATGGCTACACCTTC.

The chain links TRBV7-9 to TRBJ2-1; D perhaps matches TRBD2 (5 bases). V shed 4 bases and J shed 8 bases, with 21 bases lying between them. The CDR3 consists of 16 residues. Germline CDR1 and CDR2: SEHNR and FQNEAQ (reference sequence). As DNA, the CDR3 is TGTGCCAGCAGCTCATACCCCGGGATCGGGGTGTATGAGCAGTTCTTC. Amino acids: CASSSYPGIGVYEQFF.

The chain links TRBV9 to TRBJ1-2; D call uncertain. V lost 3 bases to trimming and J lost 8 bases, with 5 bases between them. Germline V gene sequence: CDR1 SGDLS, CDR2 YYNGEE. The CDR3 has 10 amino acids. CDR3 loop: CASSGDGYTF. The CDR3 bases are TGTGCCAGCAGCGGTGACGGCTACACCTTC.